This T cell receptor beta chain is drawn from a study of shared clonotypes between healthy human individuals. This CDR3 contains 15 residues. Deletions cut 7 bases from V and 3 bases from J, with 19 bases between. Per the germline V gene, CDR1 is SGHRS and CDR2 is YFSETQ. Healthy and HIV-negative, the adult donors had no recent acute infections or vaccinations. Sequenced by immunoSEQ multiplex PCR; TCRdb stores in-frame clones only, minus some. The profile covers 550,000 to 800,000 clones, with approximately 79% appearing a single time and about 1.8% taken by the ten largest. Specimen: memory CD4+ T cells sorted from blood. Noted subset: CD45RA-negative fraction. This chain connects TRBV5-1 to TRBJ1-1; tentatively, D is TRBD1 (6 bases). This receptor was identified in a woman under 40 in good health. The CDR3, as DNA: TGCGCCAGCCACTCCCAGGGGAGTGTGGACACTGAAGCTTTCTTT. Translation gives CASHSQGSVDTEAFF.